The TCR beta chain described here comes from a study of cytomegalovirus exposure and HLA in healthy donors. The overall study: About 180 million T cells yielded some 120 million unique TCR beta sequences in earlier analysis.

As regards this clone: Antigen: not known.

V was shortened by 5 bases and J by 1 base, with 11 bases between the two germline ends. Germline V gives CDR1 SEHNR, CDR2 FQNEAQ (reference sequence). There are 14 residues in the CDR3. The PCR ran on 60 Vbeta and 13 Jbeta primers. Profiled with immunoSEQ multiplex PCR; TCRdb holds only in-frame clones, not every one. The sample records over 90,000 clones, 66% being singletons. General observations from the study: Earlier analysis yielded a pattern in which most TCR beta V segments were productive about 90% or about 30% of the time. High specificity and sensitivity for cytomegalovirus status were reported for the classifier.

Sequencing input: PBMCs. This sequence originates from a woman aged 45-60 years in good health and CMV-seronegative. V is TRBV7-9 and J is TRBJ1-1; tentatively, D is TRBD1 (6 bases). This CDR3 reads CASSTDRTNTEAFF. As DNA, the CDR3 is TGTGCCAGCAGCACGGACAGAACGAACACTGAAGCTTTCTTT.